A selection of T cell receptor beta chains follows, all from one sample in a study of CD8 T cells in ankylosing spondylitis. TCRdb re-called the 5' RACE reads through MiXCR, storing one row per CDR3 protein. The sample has approximately 130,000 distinct CDR3 sequences; around 8.5% are singletons. The sequenced sample consisted of blood, either unsorted or a sorted T cell fraction (not recorded which). The receptors here all came from a male donor with ankylosing spondylitis or in good health (not recorded which). Both conserved end residues are part of each CDR3. Each record gives: CDR3 DNA, CDR3 protein, clone size, J gene, D gene, V gene. A D gene is named only where the DNA matches it firmly. The size entry is marked missing in some rows and otherwise reads once, few, many or a size class.

CDR3nt: TGCGCCAGCAGCCAAGATGGGGGGGGCAGGGTGGTTTTCTTT
CDR3aa: CASSQDGGGRVVFF
abundance: many
j_gene: TRBJ1-1
d_gene: NA
v_gene: TRBV4-1

CDR3nt: TGTGCCAGCACCTACCAACTAGCGGGAATACAAGAGACCCAGTACTTC
CDR3aa: CASTYQLAGIQETQYF
abundance: NA
j_gene: TRBJ2-5
d_gene: TRBD2
v_gene: TRBV6-1

CDR3nt: TGTGCCAGCAGCTGGTGGGACAATGAGCAGTTCTTC
CDR3aa: CASSWWDNEQFF
abundance: many
j_gene: TRBJ2-1
d_gene: NA
v_gene: TRBV11-2

CDR3nt: TGTGCCAGCAGCCAAGTACGGGGCTCTGGGGCCAACGTCCTGACTTTC
CDR3aa: CASSQVRGSGANVLTF
abundance: NA
j_gene: TRBJ2-6
d_gene: NA
v_gene: TRBV14

CDR3nt: TGCAGCGTCACCCTAGCGGGAGTTGGTTACGAGCAGTACTTC
CDR3aa: CSVTLAGVGYEQYF
abundance: few
j_gene: TRBJ2-7
d_gene: TRBD2
v_gene: TRBV29-1

CDR3nt: TGCAGCGTTGAAGTTTTTTTCAGGGGAACGGAGACCCAGTACTTC
CDR3aa: CSVEVFFRGTETQYF
abundance: many
j_gene: TRBJ2-5
d_gene: NA
v_gene: TRBV29-1

CDR3nt: TGTGCCAGCAGCTTCAATGGATTCTCCACCGGGGAGCTGTTTTTT
CDR3aa: CASSFNGFSTGELFF
abundance: many
j_gene: TRBJ2-2
d_gene: NA
v_gene: TRBV7-2

CDR3nt: TGCGCCAGCAGCTTGGCCGTCGGAATCTCCTACGAGCAGTACTTC
CDR3aa: CASSLAVGISYEQYF
abundance: many
j_gene: TRBJ2-7
d_gene: NA
v_gene: TRBV5-1

CDR3nt: TGTGCCAGCAGCATAAAGACAGGACCCTACGAGCAGTACTTC
CDR3aa: CASSIKTGPYEQYF
abundance: many
j_gene: TRBJ2-7
d_gene: NA
v_gene: TRBV11-1

CDR3nt: TGTGCCAGCAGCTTGGGAGTCGTGGCCGGGGAGCTGTTTTTT
CDR3aa: CASSLGVVAGELFF
abundance: many
j_gene: TRBJ2-2
d_gene: NA
v_gene: TRBV5-6

CDR3nt: TGTGCCAGCTGTTTAGGGGGACGGTGGACTAGCGGGACTTCGTACGAGCAGTACTTC
CDR3aa: CASCLGGRWTSGTSYEQYF
abundance: NA
j_gene: TRBJ2-7
d_gene: TRBD2
v_gene: TRBV3-1

CDR3nt: TGTGCCAGCAGTAACAGGGGCCCGGGGGACATTCAGTACTTC
CDR3aa: CASSNRGPGDIQYF
abundance: NA
j_gene: TRBJ2-4
d_gene: NA
v_gene: TRBV12-3/TRBV12-4

CDR3nt: TGTGCCAGCAGCTTAAATGCAGGGACGACAGATACGCAGTATTTT
CDR3aa: CASSLNAGTTDTQYF
abundance: many
j_gene: TRBJ2-3
d_gene: NA
v_gene: TRBV7-9

CDR3nt: TGCGCCAGCCTTCTTGCCCTCGAACGGGACACTAAGGGGGAGACCCAGTACTTC
CDR3aa: CASLLALERDTKGETQYF
abundance: many
j_gene: TRBJ2-5
d_gene: NA
v_gene: TRBV5-1

CDR3nt: TGTGCCAGCAGCTTAGTCGGGAGCCGGGTTTCGTATGAGCAGTTCTTC
CDR3aa: CASSLVGSRVSYEQFF
abundance: many
j_gene: TRBJ2-1
d_gene: NA
v_gene: TRBV7-2

CDR3nt: TGTGCCAGCGGAAAGACCAGTTCGTACACCGGGGAGCTGTTTTTT
CDR3aa: CASGKTSSYTGELFF
abundance: NA
j_gene: TRBJ2-2
d_gene: NA
v_gene: TRBV12-3/TRBV12-4

CDR3nt: TGCAGCGTTGAGGGAACCCCCAACACCGGGGAGCTGTTTTTT
CDR3aa: CSVEGTPNTGELFF
abundance: few
j_gene: TRBJ2-2
d_gene: NA
v_gene: TRBV29-1

CDR3nt: TGCAGTGCTAGAGACAGGGGATGGTACAATGAGCAGTTCTTC
CDR3aa: CSARDRGWYNEQFF
abundance: many
j_gene: TRBJ2-1
d_gene: NA
v_gene: TRBV20-1

CDR3nt: TGTGCCAGCAGCCCCCACGGGCCAGCGAGGAACACCGGGGAGCTGTTTTTT
CDR3aa: CASSPHGPARNTGELFF
abundance: few
j_gene: TRBJ2-2
d_gene: NA
v_gene: TRBV2

CDR3nt: TGCAGTGCTAGAATGAGGGAGAACACCGGGGAGCTGTTTTTT
CDR3aa: CSARMRENTGELFF
abundance: many
j_gene: TRBJ2-2
d_gene: NA
v_gene: TRBV20-1

CDR3nt: TGTGCCAGTAGTGACCGGGAAACCCTTACGCAGTTCTTC
CDR3aa: CASSDRETLTQFF
abundance: NA
j_gene: TRBJ2-1
d_gene: NA
v_gene: TRBV19

CDR3nt: TGCAGCGCCGTTACTAGCGGGAGAAAGTATGAGCAGTTCTTC
CDR3aa: CSAVTSGRKYEQFF
abundance: many
j_gene: TRBJ2-1
d_gene: TRBD2
v_gene: TRBV29-1

CDR3nt: TGTGCCAGCAGTGTGGGAGCGGGGAAAGAGACCCAGTACTTC
CDR3aa: CASSVGAGKETQYF
abundance: many
j_gene: TRBJ2-5
d_gene: TRBD2
v_gene: TRBV12-3/TRBV12-4

CDR3nt: TGTGCCAGCAGTTATGAGGGAGGCGGCACCGGGGAGCTGTTTTTT
CDR3aa: CASSYEGGGTGELFF
abundance: many
j_gene: TRBJ2-2
d_gene: NA
v_gene: TRBV6-5

CDR3nt: TGTGCCAGCAGCCCTCGAGGGGACGAGCAGTACTTC
CDR3aa: CASSPRGDEQYF
abundance: many
j_gene: TRBJ2-7
d_gene: NA
v_gene: TRBV12-3/TRBV12-4

CDR3nt: TGTGCCAGCACCCCCCAACCGGGGCCGGCTGAAGCTTTCTTT
CDR3aa: CASTPQPGPAEAFF
abundance: many
j_gene: TRBJ1-1
d_gene: NA
v_gene: TRBV7-9

CDR3nt: TGTGCCAGCAGTTTAGGGCCCAGGGAAGCTTTCTTT
CDR3aa: CASSLGPREAFF
abundance: many
j_gene: TRBJ1-1
d_gene: NA
v_gene: TRBV7-9

CDR3nt: TGTGCCAGCAGTTTAGACAGCGTTCAAGAGACCCAGTACTTC
CDR3aa: CASSLDSVQETQYF
abundance: many
j_gene: TRBJ2-5
d_gene: NA
v_gene: TRBV12-3/TRBV12-4

CDR3nt: TGCAGTGCCAGGCCGGGACTAGTTAATGAGCAGTTCTTC
CDR3aa: CSARPGLVNEQFF
abundance: many
j_gene: TRBJ2-1
d_gene: TRBD2
v_gene: TRBV20-1

CDR3nt: TGTGCCAGTAGTATAATCCCGGACGCAGCAAGCTATGGCTACACCTTC
CDR3aa: CASSIIPDAASYGYTF
abundance: NA
j_gene: TRBJ1-2
d_gene: NA
v_gene: TRBV19

CDR3nt: TGTGCCAGCAGTCGTACAGTTTCAGGACAGGGATTCGCTGGCTACACCTTC
CDR3aa: CASSRTVSGQGFAGYTF
abundance: few
j_gene: TRBJ1-2
d_gene: TRBD1
v_gene: TRBV7-8

CDR3nt: TGTGCCAGCAGCTTAACCGGGACTAGCGGGAGGGTCGGAAACATTCAGTACTTC
CDR3aa: CASSLTGTSGRVGNIQYF
abundance: many
j_gene: TRBJ2-4
d_gene: TRBD2
v_gene: TRBV7-8

CDR3nt: TGTGCCAGCCAAAACTGGGGGGGAGGCTACCCGAGCAATCAGCCCCAGCATTTT
CDR3aa: CASQNWGGGYPSNQPQHF
abundance: NA
j_gene: TRBJ1-5
d_gene: NA
v_gene: TRBV6-2/TRBV6-3

CDR3nt: TGTGCCAGTAGAGCTATGAGTGAGCAGTTCTTC
CDR3aa: CASRAMSEQFF
abundance: NA
j_gene: TRBJ2-1
d_gene: NA
v_gene: TRBV19

CDR3nt: TGCGCCAGCACCGGACAGAACAATCAGCCCCAGCATTTT
CDR3aa: CASTGQNNQPQHF
abundance: NA
j_gene: TRBJ1-5
d_gene: NA
v_gene: TRBV10-2

CDR3nt: TGTGCCAGCAGCTTAAGCCGACTAGCAGAAGATACGCAGTATTTT
CDR3aa: CASSLSRLAEDTQYF
abundance: NA
j_gene: TRBJ2-3
d_gene: TRBD2
v_gene: TRBV7-2

CDR3nt: TGTGCCACCAGTGCGGGGTTGAGAGGGGCCTACAATGAGCAGTTCTTC
CDR3aa: CATSAGLRGAYNEQFF
abundance: NA
j_gene: TRBJ2-1
d_gene: NA
v_gene: TRBV24-1

CDR3nt: TGTGCCAGCAGCTTAGTGTCTAGCGGACAAGAGACCCAGTACTTC
CDR3aa: CASSLVSSGQETQYF
abundance: many
j_gene: TRBJ2-5
d_gene: TRBD2
v_gene: TRBV7-2

CDR3nt: TGTGCCAGCAGCCAACGGGGGGGTTCCACAGATACGCAGTATTTT
CDR3aa: CASSQRGGSTDTQYF
abundance: few
j_gene: TRBJ2-3
d_gene: TRBD2
v_gene: TRBV7-2

CDR3nt: TGTGCCAGCAGTTTAGCAGGGGAGGAGAATCAGCCCCAGCATTTT
CDR3aa: CASSLAGEENQPQHF
abundance: NA
j_gene: TRBJ1-5
d_gene: NA
v_gene: TRBV12-3/TRBV12-4

CDR3nt: TGTGCCAGCAGCCGGACAGGGATTAAGGGCACAGATACGCAGTATTTT
CDR3aa: CASSRTGIKGTDTQYF
abundance: few
j_gene: TRBJ2-3
d_gene: TRBD1
v_gene: TRBV5-4

CDR3nt: TGTGCCAGCTCACCACTTAGGGGTAACGAGCAGTACTTC
CDR3aa: CASSPLRGNEQYF
abundance: many
j_gene: TRBJ2-7
d_gene: NA
v_gene: TRBV18

CDR3nt: TGTGCCAGCAGATCTGATCAAGCGGGAGCAGCTGGGGCCAACGTCCTGACTTTC
CDR3aa: CASRSDQAGAAGANVLTF
abundance: many
j_gene: TRBJ2-6
d_gene: TRBD2
v_gene: TRBV11-2

CDR3nt: TGTGCCAGCAGCCGGTGGGGGGACACCGGGGAGCTGTTTTTT
CDR3aa: CASSRWGDTGELFF
abundance: many
j_gene: TRBJ2-2
d_gene: NA
v_gene: TRBV7-2

CDR3nt: TGTGCCTGGAGTGGGCAAGGAATTAACTCCTACAATGAGCAGTTCTTC
CDR3aa: CAWSGQGINSYNEQFF
abundance: NA
j_gene: TRBJ2-1
d_gene: NA
v_gene: TRBV30

CDR3nt: TGTGCCACCAGTGATTCCAGGACGGTACTCGAGACCCAGTACTTC
CDR3aa: CATSDSRTVLETQYF
abundance: few
j_gene: TRBJ2-5
d_gene: NA
v_gene: TRBV24-1

CDR3nt: TGTGCCAGCAGCTTAGCGCTCGGCTCCTACAATGAGCAGTTCTTC
CDR3aa: CASSLALGSYNEQFF
abundance: many
j_gene: TRBJ2-1
d_gene: NA
v_gene: TRBV7-2

CDR3nt: TGCAGCGTTGAAGAAGGACAGGGGATGAGCTCCTACGAGCAGTACTTC
CDR3aa: CSVEEGQGMSSYEQYF
abundance: many
j_gene: TRBJ2-7
d_gene: TRBD1
v_gene: TRBV29-1

CDR3nt: TGTGCCAGCAGTACCCGAAGGGGGGCAGGGAACACTGAAGCTTTCTTT
CDR3aa: CASSTRRGAGNTEAFF
abundance: NA
j_gene: TRBJ1-1
d_gene: NA
v_gene: TRBV12-3/TRBV12-4

CDR3nt: TGCAGCGTGGGCGGGCTAGCGGGAGAGCCGTACACAGATACGCAGTATTTT
CDR3aa: CSVGGLAGEPYTDTQYF
abundance: many
j_gene: TRBJ2-3
d_gene: TRBD2
v_gene: TRBV29-1

CDR3nt: TGTGCCAGCAGCGAGGTGCCGGGACTAGGTTCAGATACGCAGTATTTT
CDR3aa: CASSEVPGLGSDTQYF
abundance: many
j_gene: TRBJ2-3
d_gene: TRBD2
v_gene: TRBV5-5

CDR3nt: TGTGCCATCAGTGAGACAGGGATGAAGTACTTC
CDR3aa: CAISETGMKYF
abundance: many
j_gene: TRBJ2-7
d_gene: NA
v_gene: TRBV10-3